These T cell receptor beta chains were read from a single sample in a study of monozygotic twins with inflammatory bowel disease. From the 5' RACE reads, TCRdb lists one entry per CDR3 protein and no DNA. There are some 170,000 distinct CDR3 sequences in the sample, with 2.5% to 3% held by the top ten. Sequenced material: blood. These receptors all stem from a human donor with ulcerative colitis or Crohn's disease, or a healthy co-twin of an affected twin (not recorded which). The CDR3 runs from the conserved cysteine through the conserved F or W.

V	J	length	CDR3
TRBV4-1	TRBJ2-1	14	CASKPGRAENEQFF
TRBV5-1	TRBJ1-2	18	CASSPETSLGLPSYGYTF
TRBV5-6	TRBJ2-1	16	CASSALRDRAYNEQFF
TRBV20-1	TRBJ2-1	14	CSARWGGTNNEQFF
TRBV7-9	TRBJ2-2	16	CASSLARSRPTGELFF
TRBV5-1	TRBJ1-1	14	CASSAEIMNTEAFF
TRBV13	TRBJ2-7	13	CASSRRTDYEQYF
TRBV12-3/TRBV12-4	TRBJ2-7	20	CASSLRGGAAENRGSYEQYF
TRBV28	TRBJ2-1	15	CASSLGTGNNIEQFF
TRBV14	TRBJ1-2	13	CASSPGGYYGYTF
TRBV7-2	TRBJ2-7	14	CASSQGSEEREQYF
TRBV7-3	TRBJ2-7	14	CASSLSHGSYEQYF
TRBV29-1	TRBJ2-1	16	CSVTGLAGSSYNEQFF
TRBV11-2	TRBJ1-2	13	CASSFAANYGYTF
TRBV5-1	TRBJ2-7	13	CASSADSLYEQYF
TRBV7-9	TRBJ2-5	14	CASSFRNNGETQYF
TRBV28	TRBJ2-3	15	CASSLRAGDLDTQYF
TRBV25-1	TRBJ2-2	16	CASSTPIGQITGELFF
TRBV6-1	TRBJ1-5	15	CASRADRSSYQPQHF
TRBV6-4	TRBJ2-1	12	CARGCRNNEQFF
TRBV6-2/TRBV6-3	TRBJ1-2	13	CASTETSMGGYTF
TRBV15	TRBJ2-7	13	CATSRDLSYEQYF
TRBV5-1	TRBJ1-2	15	CASSLPGQTAYGYTF
TRBV27	TRBJ2-2	15	CATGGRTGDTGELFF
TRBV28	TRBJ2-7	15	CASRQTAGGSYEQYF
TRBV12-3/TRBV12-4	TRBJ1-5	13	CASSLIGDQPQHF
TRBV6-4	TRBJ2-1	16	CASSPRTSGRGWEQFF
TRBV20-1	TRBJ2-3	14	CSATRPGLTDTQYF
TRBV19	TRBJ1-5	14	CASRAGQGGQPQHF
TRBV4-2	TRBJ1-3	14	CASSQDRGAHTIYF
TRBV28	TRBJ2-5	13	CASSLGAEETQYF
TRBV20-1	TRBJ2-1	13	CSAVSGSGDEQFF
TRBV12-2	TRBJ2-3	16	CASRLVTFLRTDTQYF
TRBV20-1	TRBJ2-1	16	CSANPETSGTYNEQFF
TRBV12-3/TRBV12-4	TRBJ2-2	13	CASIPGVPGELFF
TRBV5-1	TRBJ2-2	12	CASSRISGELFF
TRBV9	TRBJ2-2	12	CASSVGPGELFF
TRBV28	TRBJ2-7	16	CASLSLGAGGYYEQYF
TRBV7-6	TRBJ2-2	16	CASSSRDFSGAGGLFF
TRBV5-4	TRBJ2-2	13	CASSLGGAGELFF
TRBV27	TRBJ2-3	16	CASSSYRGALTDTQYF
TRBV10-3	TRBJ1-5	11	CAISAGGGQHF
TRBV10-3	TRBJ2-7	13	CAIRDTGDYEQYF
TRBV12-3/TRBV12-4	TRBJ1-5	14	CASIPHRTNQPQHF
TRBV18	TRBJ2-1	15	CASSPLTLRYNEQFF